Shown below are 9 T cell receptor beta chains from a single sample sequenced in a study of CDR3 diversity in severe acne (dated by TCRdb to the late 2010s). The library relied on PCR. Sequenced on an Illumina HiSeq 2000. The public reads were reprocessed in TCRdb via fastp at Q25 and MiXCR, keeping in-frame beta chains. One record per CDR3 amino acid sequence lists the most common genes and DNA. The sample yields around 94,000 distinct CDR3 sequences; under 60% were counted once. Of the sample, about an eighth is held by the ten largest clones. Sample: blood. All receptors derive from a male donor with acne.

A note on this clonotype: A much larger clone sits a single nucleotide away, making a read error possible. The chain couples TRBV7-8 to TRBJ2-5, with a tentative D call TRBD2 (5 bases). CDR3 length equals 16 residues. Germline V gene sequence: CDR1 SGHVS, CDR2 FQNEAQ. The CDR3 DNA sequence: TGTGCCAGCAGCGGATTCCCCCCCGAGCGGCAAGGGACCCAGTACTTC. It yields the protein CASSGFPPERQGTQYF.

This clonotype was seen more than once but under ten times. The gene calls are TRBV20-1 and TRBJ2-7; 11 bases are a match to TRBD2. Per the germline V gene, CDR1 is DFQATT and CDR2 is SNEGSKA (reference sequence). Germline trimming cut 6 bases from V and 1 base from J; bases unmatched to any gene: 8. The CDR3 totals 15 residues. CDR3: CSARLAGQASYEQYF. CDR3 nucleotide sequence: TGCAGTGCAAGACTAGCGGGACAGGCTTCCTACGAGCAGTACTTC.

The chain joins TRBV7-9 to TRBJ1-5; D is unresolved. V was pared by 5 bases and J by 5 bases, with 13 bases between. Germline assignment: CDR1 SEHNR and CDR2 FQNEAQ (reference sequence). The CDR3 extends over 14 amino acids. The CDR3 DNA is TGTGCCAGCAGCGTAGAAGACACCCATCAGCCCCAGCATTTT. This encodes CASSVEDTHQPQHF. Full variable domain (remainder filled in from reference TRBV7-9 and TRBJ1-5): DTGVSQNPRHKITKRGQNVTFRCDPISEHNRLYWYRQTLGQGPEFLTYFQNEAQLEKSRLLSDRFSAERPKGSFSTLEIQRTEQGDSAMYLCASSVEDTHQPQHFGDGTRLSIL.

The CDR3 reads CASSMSGGINEQFF. As DNA, the CDR3 is TGTGCCAGTAGTATGAGCGGGGGGATTAATGAGCAGTTCTTC. The V gene is TRBV19, the J gene TRBJ2-1; TRBD2 agrees at 9 bases. V gave up 3 bases and J gave up 7 bases; unmatched junction bases: 4. Looked up from germline, CDR1 is LNHDA and CDR2 is SQIVND (reference sequence). This CDR3 region has 14 residues. Combining the CDR3 with reference TRBV19 and TRBJ2-1 gives the whole variable domain DGGITQSPKYLFRKEGQNVTLSCEQNLNHDAMYWYRQDPGQGLRLIYYSQIVNDFQKGDIAEGYSVSREKKESFPLTVTSAQKNPTAFYLCASSMSGGINEQFFGPGTRLTVL.

The chain combines TRBV7-9 with TRBJ2-1, with 14 bases identical to TRBD2. J was trimmed by 7 bases and V by 5 bases; bases with no gene match: 10. The germline V gene has CDR1 SEHNR and CDR2 FQNEAQ (reference sequence). The CDR3 has 17 amino acids. Written as DNA, the CDR3 is TGTGCCAGCAGCCTATTATCCGGGACTAGCGGGAGTAATGAGCAGTTCTTC. Translation: CASSLLSGTSGSNEQFF.

This chain joins TRBV25-1 and TRBJ2-7; D could derive from TRBD1 or TRBD2 (5 bases each). Germline CDR1 MGHDK, CDR2 SYGVNS. V shed 2 bases and J shed 2 bases, with 7 bases lying between them. CDR3 length equals 13 residues. The CDR3 loop reads CASSEGGTYEQYF. Here the CDR3 DNA reads TGTGCCAGCAGTGAAGGGGGAACCTACGAGCAGTACTTC.

The CDR3 region has the DNA TGTGCCAGCAGTGGGGGGGGTGGTTCACCCCTCCACTTT. It codes for CASSGGGGSPLHF. The chain recombines TRBV25-1 with TRBJ1-6, with a weak D call TRBD1 (5 bases). CDR1 and CDR2 (germline): MGHDK, SYGVNS. V gave up 4 bases and J gave up 9 bases, with 10 bases separating them. This CDR3 region has 13 residues.

This chain uses TRBV29-1 with TRBJ2-7; tentatively, D is TRBD2 (5 bases). This CDR3 has 11 residues. Germline-derived CDR1 and CDR2 are SQVTM and ANQGSEA. The CDR3 region is CGVEEGYGQYV. The CDR3 DNA reads TGCGGCGTTGAAGAGGGTTACGGGCAGTACGTC.

This chain uses TRBV9 with TRBJ1-5; D is uncertain. V lost 5 bases, J lost 3 bases, and 9 bases lay in between. The CDR3 runs to 13 residues. CDR1 is SGDLS and CDR2 is YYNGEE in the germline V gene. CDR3 amino acids: CASRDSSNQPQHF. CDR3 DNA: TGTGCCAGCAGGGACTCTTCCAATCAGCCCCAGCATTTT.